This T cell receptor (beta chain) was documented in a study of cytomegalovirus exposure and HLA in healthy donors (dated by TCRdb to about 2017). Turning to the overall study: An earlier analysis of some 550 of the donors reported 276 Gb of sequence data and some 120 million unique TCR beta sequences from about 179 million T cells. An early release covering roughly 640 HLA-typed donors comprised about 310 gigabases of sequencing data and tens of millions of unique TCR sequences. Of the roughly 400 genotyped donors, approximately 80% fell in the genetic ancestry cluster associated with self-reported Caucasian donors. The aim of the study was to test whether cataloging public T cell receptors could identify signatures of past pathogen exposure. The T cell repertoires of some 700 subjects were profiled by immunosequencing and related to cytomegalovirus serostatus. Besides the first cohort of around 700 subjects, a separate validation cohort made up of roughly 120 different subjects was used. To predict cytomegalovirus infection status, the study combined high-throughput TCR immunosequencing, statistical association of individual TCRs with disease status, and machine learning. A later analysis re-examined previously published TCR beta repertoires from more than 600 donors and added high-resolution HLA genotyping to investigate patterns of TCR occurrence. Rather than using new phenotypic data, the later analysis identified candidate immune exposures from TCR beta sequences and from how often those sequences occurred across donors. An earlier analysis of fewer than 750 of the donors used high-throughput TCR beta sequencing to judge whether each TCR beta V gene segment behaved as functional or pseudogenic. Donor age, sex, ethnicity and CMV serostatus were collected together with the repertoire data. A later genetic analysis used genome-wide SNP genotypes for about 65% of the 666 donors, treating that subset as a discovery cohort. Every discovery cohort repertoire had been produced on one sequencing platform. HLA typing covered class I and class II loci at four-digit resolution. The number of donors typed differed by locus, with about 629-630 for A, B, C, DRB1 and DQB1, around 520 for DQA1, nearly 610 for DPA1, and some 470 for DPB1. Several DR-DQ haplotypes were handled as single units for association and clustering because linkage in the cohort was strong. On average, roughly 240,000 unique TCR beta nucleotide sequences were sequenced per donor among fewer than 500 genotyped donors of the cohort, with 15% to 20% of those sequences being non-productive.

From a lookup of the germline V gene, CDR1 and CDR2 are SGHTA and FQGNSA. Spanning cysteine to phenylalanine, the CDR3 consists of 13 amino acids. The DNA shown is the 39-base CDR3, in frame from base 1. The junction shows trimming of 1 base on V and 8 bases on J, plus 11 bases between the germline ends. Paper-wide results and their limitations: The cohort was sequenced for TCR beta chains only, and without alpha or paired-chain data the features that could be detected were limited. A further reported finding was that TCR beta sequences accurately predicted the HLA-A and HLA-B alleles for most subjects in the first cohort. Compared with equally common non-associated chains, HLA-associated TCR beta chains in a later analysis were more clonally expanded and had lower generation probabilities. Presence/absence analyses assumed roughly uniform sequencing depth across donors, an assumption that may not hold. A later analysis found that most CMV-associated TCR beta chains appeared HLA-restricted, with HLA associations seemingly driven largely by CMV exposure. In vitro tests confirmed that a few of the cytomegalovirus-associated TCR beta chains recognize cytomegalovirus antigens. Specific HLA alleles were associated with 15,000 to 20,000 TCR beta sequences at a false discovery rate of 0.05 in a later analysis. The 87-base-pair reads could not distinguish some IMGT-functional V segments, including TRBV6-2 and TRBV6-3, so those segments were excluded. The sequencing pipeline was judged likely to have produced a cluster of highly shared sequence variants as a technical artifact. Because HLA typing was unavailable for some donors at each locus, only the typed subset was used in association tests. Linkage disequilibrium might explain the correlated functional status among segregating V segments, but an unknown experimental factor could not be excluded. When HLA alleles, especially DR and DQ, strongly co-occurred, TCR associations were difficult to assign to individual alleles. In an earlier analysis of more than 450 of the donors, most TCR beta V segments were observed in productive rearrangements about 90% or about 30% of the time, broadly matching IMGT annotations. The study listed approximately 150 TCR beta chains as associated with cytomegalovirus. V-gene and J-gene trimming of TCR beta chains was associated with a missense DCLRE1C variant in a later genetic analysis, and the association was replicated in an independent cohort. The authors suggested that the approach could potentially be extended to other disease states and immunological phenotypes. Most TCR sequences were observed very rarely across donors, whereas some public TCRs were present in many individuals. CMV serostatus was the only immune exposure information available for the cohort. A later analysis found that TCR association rates varied across HLA loci, with DRB1 alleles showing the most associated TCRs and HLA-C alleles the fewest. Because counts were too low, some 16 rarely observed V segments, including chromosome 9 orphons, were excluded from the earlier analysis of 587 of the donors. A later genetic analysis reported fewer N-insertions in productive TCRs among donors in an Asian-associated ancestry cluster than the roughly 620-donor mean. The classifier was reported to diagnose cytomegalovirus status with high specificity and sensitivity in both the original cohort and the validation cohort. According to a later analysis, parvovirus B19, influenza, CMV and Epstein-Barr virus appeared linked to several top co-occurrence clusters.

Concerning this clone itself: No antigen is known for it. No much larger clone is present one base from it, and per-base qualities are unavailable.

The cohort comprised more than 550 healthy bone marrow donors. Cohort members were all nominally healthy when sampled, although unrecorded immune exposures were likely present. The donor tested CMV seronegative, placing the donor among the 300 to 450 seronegative members of the cohort. A peripheral blood sample was provided by each donor, and peripheral blood mononuclear cells were used for TCR beta sequencing. The Qiagen DNeasy Blood Extraction Kit was used to extract genomic DNA from the blood cell samples. The library was made by the immunoSEQ multiplex PCR assay. The multiplex PCR relied on a mix of 60 forward primers for TCR Vbeta segments and 13 reverse primers for TCR Jbeta segments. Amplification of the CDR3 region of rearranged TCR beta genes was performed with a multiplex PCR assay on genomic DNA. Amplified TCR beta libraries were sequenced as 87-base-pair reads on the Illumina HiSeq System. Regarding the original processing steps: In a later analysis, some 80 million unique TCR beta chains were counted across the approximately 620 repertoires, and about 9.9 million of these chains were shared by at least two donors. Raw reads were error-corrected and collapsed into unique sequences with a nearest-neighbor algorithm that merged closely related sequences to remove PCR and sequencing errors. CDR3 sequences were aligned to IMGT reference sequences to assign V, D and J gene segments. For a sequence to be retained, at least a six-nucleotide match to both a V gene segment and a J gene segment was required. Rearrangements were classified as productive when the CDR3 lacked stop codons and remained in frame with V and J, and all other rearrangements were classified as non-productive. Following IMGT convention, CDR3 was defined as the stretch from the second conserved V-encoded cysteine up to the conserved J-encoded phenylalanine. The earlier analysis of 450 to 750 of the donors excluded any sequence lacking an unambiguous match to a single V gene segment. In an earlier analysis of approximately 550 of the donors, V segments were called functional above 56.7% productive rearrangements and were called segregating when the between-donor standard deviation exceeded 5%. A statistical classification framework was built for diagnosing cytomegalovirus status from the catalog of TCR beta chain sequences. In a later analysis, V and J genes were assigned by comparing TCR nucleotide sequences against IMGT/GENE-DB human TR gene sequences. Using the TCRdist pipeline, a later analysis assigned CDR3 sequences along with most-parsimonious VDJ recombination scenarios. In a later analysis, each TCR beta chain was defined by its CDR3 amino acid sequence together with its V-gene family, and reads without a unique V-gene family were excluded. To address suspected cross-contamination and a sequencing artifact, a later analysis removed under 600 highly shared, low-generation-probability nucleotide sequences. For each public chain, a later analysis derived a clonal expansion index from normalized ranks of inferred template counts within each repertoire. A later analysis computed generation probabilities with a VDJ recombination model fitted to out-of-frame rearrangements, and checked the results against IGoR. In a later analysis, TCR-TCR, TCR-HLA and TCR-CMV co-occurrence was scored with hypergeometric tests, and a repertoire-size bias correction was applied to TCR pairs. To estimate false discovery rates, a later analysis permuted the HLA or CMV assignments 20 times. In a later analysis, co-occurring TCRs were grouped with DBSCAN, and TCRdist sequence similarity was added when clustering was performed within HLA-allele-positive subsets. Repertoires with fewer than 30,000 or more than 120,000 public chains were left out of co-occurrence clustering, as were several repertoires with anomalous nucleotide sharing. TCRdb stores this immuneACCESS table with in-frame sequences only. Part of the clones is absent; in the studies checked, under half of the shortfall reflects unresolved V genes, and no reason is known for the rest. V, J and clone size are those of that table, while D and trimming were read from the DNA. In all, the sample holds some 150,000 clones, and 65% to 85% of those were seen once. The top ten constitute about 0.8% of the sample.

This TCR was sampled from a woman aged 18-29 years in good health and CMV-seronegative. Sequencing was carried out using PBMCs. This sequence uses TRBV7-2 and TRBJ1-2; 5 matching bases give a weak D call of TRBD1. In nucleotides, the sequence is TGTGCCAGCAGCTTAGTTGGGGCAGGAGGCTACACCTTC. This translates into CASSLVGAGGYTF. The variable domain in full, with residues beyond the CDR3 obtained from the reference TRBV7-2 and TRBJ1-2 genes, is GAGVSQSPSNKVTEKGKDVELRCDPISGHTALYWYRQSLGQGLEFLIYFQGNSAPDKSGLPSDRFSAERTGGSVSTLTIQRTQQEDSAVYLCASSLVGAGGYTFGSGTRLTVV.